This T cell receptor (beta chain) was sequenced for a study of blood T cell repertoires in COVID-19. Across the whole study: T cells, B-cell-depleted T cells, or PBMCs provided the cDNA or gDNA that served as material.

Original data processing: The assay estimated nucleated cells by amplifying reference gene primers. Measured with immunoSEQ multiplex PCR; TCRdb has only the in-frame clones, and not every one. That table gives V, J and clone size, and the DNA gave D and trimming. The table shows about 97,000 clones, with about nine tenths occurring only once. Trimming cost V 2 bases and J 10 bases, with 14 bases left between them. The germline V gene encodes CDR1 MNHEY and CDR2 SVGEGT. This CDR3 is built from 13 residues. Material for sequencing was peripheral blood. The chain has TRBV6-2 or TRBV6-3 and TRBJ1-2; D not resolved. This receptor was identified in a man aged 60-69 years with acute or convalescent COVID-19. This chain's CDR3 is CASSYGSTRYYTF. The CDR3 DNA follows: TGTGCCAGCAGTTACGGATCGACACGCTACTACACCTTC.